Detailed here is one T cell receptor beta chain. Its antigen is currently unknown. It was with 60 Vbeta and 13 Jbeta primers that the PCR ran. The assay was immunoSEQ multiplex PCR, and TCRdb's table has in-frame clones only and misses some. The sample contains roughly 190,000 clones, about four fifths of which appear only once. This specimen belongs to a study of cytomegalovirus exposure and HLA in healthy donors. Healthy individuals who donated bone marrow served as the donors. Regarding the study as a whole: In a later analysis, HLA-C alleles had the fewest associated TCRs, DRB1 alleles the most.

Germline values: CDR1 ENHRY, CDR2 SYGVKD. V shed 4 bases and J shed 5 bases, with 14 bases lying between them. There are 14 residues in the CDR3. This receptor was obtained from a woman aged 18 to 35 in good health and CMV-seronegative. The chain has TRBV10-3 and TRBJ1-2; a possible D gene is TRBD1 (5 bases). The sequenced sample was PBMCs. The CDR3 sequence: CAISVPGIDYGYTF. As DNA, the CDR3 is TGTGCCATCAGTGTCCCAGGGATTGATTATGGCTACACCTTC.